The 27 T cell receptor beta chains below all came from one sample that was sequenced in a study of tumor-infiltrating lymphocytes in primary liver carcinoma. A primer in the constant region served to generate TCR beta cDNA from approximately 500 ng of total RNA. Libraries for TCR beta were built through three nested multiplex PCR rounds, which together made up a slightly modified ARM-PCR procedure. Two initial PCR rounds of approximately 10 cycles each paired TRBV1-TRBV30 forward primers with a C-beta reverse primer. In TCRdb, the multiplex PCR reads were re-called with MiXCR into one record per CDR3 protein. The table shows about 60,000 distinct CDR3 sequences, with about 71% occurring only once. Unsorted bulk tissue, roughly 20-32 mg of it, served as the source for co-extraction of RNA and DNA. The sequencing input was liver tumor tissue from sampling region 4. The subset is: tumor region T4, right-lateral pole. All receptors derive from a man in his forties with primary liver carcinoma and hepatitis B virus infection.

For this clonotype: Compared with germline, one end of the junction differs, possibly owing to a read error. The rearrangement uses TRBV5-6 and TRBJ2-5, with TRBD2 as a possible D gene (6 bases). This CDR3 is built from 14 residues. The germline V gene has CDR1 SGHDT and CDR2 YYEEEE. The chain's CDR3 is CASSSPVGGESQYF. The CDR3 DNA is TGTGCCAGTAGCTCACCGGTCGGGGGAGAGTCCCAGTACTTC.

V is TRBV5-4 and J is TRBJ2-7; TRBD2 matches 9 bases. The V gene's germline CDR1 is SGHNT and CDR2 YYREEE (reference sequence). The length of the CDR3 is 15 residues. CDR3 DNA: TGTTCCAACAGTCTCTCCGGGACTAGCCTTGACGAGCAGTACTTC. This translates into CSNSLSGTSLDEQYF.

As concerns this clonotype: One end of the junction varies from germline; a read error may be responsible. This chain links TRBV6-1 with TRBJ2-7; D remains unclear. Germline V gives CDR1 MNHNS, CDR2 SASEGT. CDR3 size: 12 residues. Written as DNA, the CDR3 is TGTGCCAGCAGCACAGCAATCCACGAGCAGTATTTC. It specifies CASSTAIHEQYF.

As to this clonotype: At one end, the junction sequence differs from germline, possibly due to a read error. The chain carries TRBV6-6 and TRBJ2-2; D gene uncertain. CDR3 length: 13 amino acids. Germline CDR1 is MNHNY and CDR2 is SVGAGI (reference sequence). The CDR3 DNA reads TGTGCCATCAGTGTAACGAACACCGGGGAGCTGTTTTTT. Encoded protein: CAISVTNTGELFF.

CDR3 sequence reads: CASSQLLSGAGQYF. The CDR3 DNA is TGCGCCAGCAGCCAACTCCTTAGCGGGGCTGGGCAGTACTTC. The chain employs TRBV4-3 and TRBJ2-5; 8 positions match TRBD2. This CDR3 spans 14 amino acids. V was pared by 2 bases and J by 11 bases, with 10 bases of the junction left unmatched. Looked up from germline, CDR1 is LGHNA and CDR2 is YSLEER.

The chain employs TRBV6-6 and TRBJ2-3; TRBD2 agrees at 12 bases. The V gene's germline CDR1 is MNHNY and CDR2 SVGAGI (reference sequence). The V gene end was trimmed by 6 bases and the J gene end by 6 bases; junction bases not matched to a gene: 10. This CDR3 has 16 residues. The CDR3 DNA follows: TGTGCCAGCAGGAATGGGACTAGCGGGCGGACGGATACGCAGTATTTT. Protein sequence: CASRNGTSGRTDTQYF.

About this clonotype: The CDR3 end shows no conserved phenylalanine or tryptophan, and so a read error is likely. V usage is TRBV10-2 and J usage is TRBJ2-7, with no clear D. Germline values: CDR1 WSHSY, CDR2 SAAADI. The CDR3 sequence is 11 residues long. CDR3 amino acids: CASSESHDQYS. In DNA, the CDR3 is TGCGCCAGCAGTGAGTCCCACGATCAGTACTCC.

This clonotype showed up just once. This chain joins TRBV28 and TRBJ2-4; no clear D. This CDR3 contains 16 residues. Trimming took off 5 bases at V and 1 base at J, with 15 bases between the two ends. CDR1 MDHEN and CDR2 SYDVKM come from the germline V gene. CDR3 sequence (DNA): TGTGCCAGCAGTACATACCGGGCCACGGCCAAAAACATTCAGTACTTC. This encodes CASSTYRATAKNIQYF.

As to this clonotype: The junction and the germline gene differ at one end; a read error may be behind it. The chain recombines TRBV11-2 with TRBJ2-7; D perhaps matches TRBD2 (5 bases). Germline CDR1 and CDR2: SGHAT and FQNNGV. The CDR3 covers 15 residues. The CDR3 loop reads CVSSLDLGVIYDQYF. DNA of the CDR3: TGTGTCAGCAGCTTAGATCTCGGGGTTATCTACGATCAGTACTTT. Full variable domain (rest looked up from reference TRBV11-2 and TRBJ2-7): EAGVAQSPRYKIIEKRQSVAFWCNPISGHATLYWYQQILGQGPKLLIQFQNNGVVDDSQLPKDRFSAERLKGVDSTLKIQPAKLEDSAVYLCVSSLDLGVIYDQYFGPGTRLTVT.

With regard to this clonotype: A junction boundary mismatches the germline segment, possibly from a read error. The rearrangement uses TRBV13 and TRBJ2-1; the D is unclear. The CDR3 is made up of 14 amino acids. Germline CDR1 reads PRHDT; CDR2 reads FYEKMQ (reference sequence). The CDR3 region is CASSEGVPNNEQFF. CDR3 nucleotides: TGTGCTAGCAGCGAAGGAGTGCCCAACAATGAGCAGTTCTTC. Looking up the rest from reference TRBV13 and TRBJ2-1 gives the full variable domain: AAGVIQSPRHLIKEKRETATLKCYPIPRHDTVYWYQQGPGQDPQFLISFYEKMQSDKGSIPDRFSAQQFSDYHSELNMSSLELGDSALYFCASSEGVPNNEQFFGPGTRLTVL.

Comment on this clonotype: This may be a read error: a much more frequent sequence differs by one nucleotide. The V and J genes are TRBV19 and TRBJ1-1; D gene ambiguous. In germline, CDR1 is LNHDA, CDR2 SQIVND (reference sequence). This CDR3 spans 13 amino acids. The V end lost 6 bases, the J end lost 8 bases, and 16 bases lay between the germline ends. The CDR3 sequence: CASRMGEPTEAFF. CDR3 DNA sequence: TGTGCCAGTAGAATGGGAGAGCCCACAGAAGCTTTCTTT.

Remarks on this clonotype: It is likely a read error, because the conserved phenylalanine at the end of the CDR3 is missing. No DNA is shown, since the ends of the CDR3 on it are uncertain; the CDR3 is the one TCRdb lists. The chain combines TRBV11-2 with TRBJ2-5; no DNA check was done on the table's D call, TRBD2. The CDR3 has 16 amino acids, counting both end residues. CDR1 SGHAT and CDR2 FQNNGV come from the germline V gene. CDR3 region: CDSSQTAGGGKETQCL.

A word on this clonotype: The junction differs from germline at one of its ends, possibly a read error. J is TRBJ2-5 and V is TRBV15, with 10 bases that match TRBD1. The CDR3 sequence is 15 residues long. Germline V gene lookup returns CDR1 LNHNV and CDR2 YYDKDF (reference sequence). This CDR3 reads CASSNWTGGEETRYF. DNA of the CDR3: TGTGCCTCCAGCAACTGGACAGGGGGTGAAGAGACCCGGTACTTC.

A note on this clonotype: The junction departs from germline at one end; a sequencing error may be responsible. The chain carries TRBV14 and TRBJ1-2; 8 nucleotides match TRBD1. Germline CDR1 reads SGHDN; CDR2 reads FVKESK. The CDR3 runs to 14 residues. The CDR3 reads CANSQDRDRTGYTF. The DNA for the CDR3 is TGTGCCAACAGCCAGGACCGGGACAGGACTGGATACACCTTC.

A word on this clonotype: Germline is not matched at one junction end, which may reflect a read error. The chain combines TRBV6-1 with TRBJ2-7; D is possibly TRBD2 (6 bases). Germline CDR1 and CDR2: MNHNS and SASEGT. The CDR3 loop spans 10 amino acids. This chain's CDR3 is CVSGSHEQYF. The CDR3 coding sequence is TGTGTCAGCGGGTCCCACGAGCAGTACTTC.

This sequence joins TRBV12-3 or TRBV12-4 and TRBJ1-2; perhaps TRBD1 as D (6 bases). With 7 bases removed from V and 4 bases from J, the gap between germline ends came to 13 bases. This CDR3 comprises 13 residues. The CDR3 nucleotides are TGTGCCAGCAATTCAGGGACATTCTATGGCTACACCTTC. Translated: CASNSGTFYGYTF.

The CDR3 sequence is CASGLVGSGELFF. The CDR3 coding sequence is TGTGCTAGTGGTTTGGTGGGCTCCGGGGAGCTGTTTTTT. The chain is built from TRBV12-5 and TRBJ2-2; no definite D call. Germline lookup yields CDR1 LGHNT and CDR2 FRNRAP. There are 13 residues in the CDR3. Trimming took 0 bases from V and 6 from J, leaving 5 bases between them.

In DNA, the CDR3 is TGTGCCAGCAGTGAATATAATTGGATCGGGACAGAGACCTATGGACAGTACTTC. It is translated as CASSEYNWIGTETYGQYF. V and J are TRBV6-1 and TRBJ2-7; TRBD1 aligns across 7 bases. The germline CDR1 and CDR2 sequences are MNHNS and SASEGT. Losses at the gene ends were 2 bases for V and 10 bases for J; bases not matched to a gene: 23. This CDR3 comprises 18 residues.

Turning to this clonotype: A junction boundary mismatches the germline segment, possibly from a read error. The rearrangement links TRBV6-2 or TRBV6-3 to TRBJ2-7; D might be TRBD2 (5 bases). The CDR3 runs 14 residues. Germline CDR1 MNHEY, CDR2 SVGEGT. The CDR3 DNA sequence: TGTGCCAGCAGTTACTTGATAAGGTTCGGGGAGCAATACTTT. Amino acids: CASSYLIRFGEQYF.

Note on this clonotype: A read error may explain this, as a much larger clone is one base away. The chain couples TRBV11-2 to TRBJ2-3; no definite D call. With 0 bases removed from V and 10 bases from J, the gap between germline ends came to 17 bases. In germline, CDR1 is SGHAT, CDR2 FQNNGV. CDR3 length equals 15 residues. The CDR3 is CASSLDSLGTVPQYF. In DNA form, the CDR3 reads TGTGCCAGCAGCTTAGATTCTCTGGGAACAGTTCCGCAGTATTTT.

Regarding this clonotype: Just one base apart from a much larger clone, this may be a read error. J is TRBJ2-1 and V is TRBV11-2; 7 nucleotides line up with TRBD2. The germline CDR1 and CDR2 sequences are SGHAT and FQNNGV. CDR3 size: 12 residues. CDR3: CAGGGVYNEQSF. In DNA, the CDR3 is TGTGCCGGGGGGGGAGTATACAATGAGCAGTCCTTC.

The sample holds many counts of this clonotype. J is TRBJ2-1 and V is TRBV14; 12 bases are a match to TRBD2. The CDR3 covers 15 residues. With 2 bases clipped from V and 5 bases from J, the junction kept 1 base outside the gene matches. Germline V gene sequence: CDR1 SGHDN, CDR2 FVKESK. The CDR3 DNA reads TGTGCCAGCAGCCAATGGACTAGCGGGAACAATGAGCAGTTCTTC. The encoded protein is CASSQWTSGNNEQFF.

The chain combines TRBV5-5 with TRBJ2-1; 9 positions agree with TRBD2. Per the germline V gene, CDR1 is SGHKS and CDR2 is YYEKEE (reference sequence). This CDR3 comprises 17 residues. The CDR3 bases are TGTTGCAGCAGCTCCGACCCTAGCGGGAACTCCTACAATGAGCAGTTCTTC. It translates to CCSSSDPSGNSYNEQFF.

Concerning this clonotype itself: Germline is not matched at one junction end, which may reflect a read error. This chain links TRBV5-1 with TRBJ2-5; TRBD1 matches at 9 bases. The germline gives CDR1 SGHRS, CDR2 YFSETQ. This CDR3 is built from 15 residues. The CDR3 DNA follows: TGCGTCAGCAGCCAGACAGGGGGAGAACAAGAGACCCAGAACTTC. Translation: CVSSQTGGEQETQNF.

With regard to this clonotype: The junction differs from germline at one of its ends, possibly a read error. DNA of the CDR3: TGTGCCAGCAGTTTCGTGGGGTTCAATCAGTCCCAGCATTTT. This codes for CASSFVGFNQSQHF. The gene calls are TRBV28 and TRBJ1-5; D not certain. Looked up from germline, CDR1 is MDHEN and CDR2 is SYDVKM. There are 14 residues in the CDR3.

The V call is TRBV29-1, the J call TRBJ2-3; D gene unclear. Per the germline V gene, CDR1 is SQVTM and CDR2 is ANQGSEA. The CDR3 totals 12 residues. The CDR3 here is CGVGQRGDTQYF. DNA for the CDR3: TGCGGTGTTGGGCAGAGAGGCGATACGCAGTATTTT.

This clonotype was seen more than once but under ten times. The J gene is TRBJ2-7, the V gene TRBV20-1; the D is unclear. The CDR3 loop spans 12 amino acids. From germline, CDR1 is DFQATT and CDR2 SNEGSKA (reference sequence). V was trimmed by 6 bases and J by 0 bases, leaving 9 bases between them. The CDR3 reads CSASLRSYEQYF. CDR3 coding DNA: TGCAGTGCATCACTCCGCTCCTACGAGCAGTACTTC.